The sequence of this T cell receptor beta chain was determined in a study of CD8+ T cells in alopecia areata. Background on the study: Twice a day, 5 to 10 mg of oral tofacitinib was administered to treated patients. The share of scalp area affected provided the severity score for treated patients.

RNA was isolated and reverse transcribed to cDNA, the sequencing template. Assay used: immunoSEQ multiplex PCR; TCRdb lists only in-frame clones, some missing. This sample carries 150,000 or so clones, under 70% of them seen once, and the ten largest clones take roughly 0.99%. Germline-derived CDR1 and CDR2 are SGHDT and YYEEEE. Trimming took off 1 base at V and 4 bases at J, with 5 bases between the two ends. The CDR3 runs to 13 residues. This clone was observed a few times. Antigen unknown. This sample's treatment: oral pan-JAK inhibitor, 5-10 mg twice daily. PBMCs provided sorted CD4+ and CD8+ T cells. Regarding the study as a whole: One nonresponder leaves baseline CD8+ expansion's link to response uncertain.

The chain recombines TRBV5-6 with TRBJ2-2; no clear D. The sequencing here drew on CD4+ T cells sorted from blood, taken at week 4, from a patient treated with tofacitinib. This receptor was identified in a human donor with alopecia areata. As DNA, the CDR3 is TGTGCCAGCAGCTTGATACCCACCGGGGAGCTGTTTTTT. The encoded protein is CASSLIPTGELFF.